This T cell receptor (beta chain) was sequenced during a study of breast tumors, draining lymph nodes, adjacent tissues. Findings of the study overall: Data only fit, rather than demonstrated, lymph node origin of most tumor T cells. Luminal-like breast cancer showed significantly higher tumor–nontumor repertoire similarity than basal-like. Tumors had less TCR diversity than lymph nodes, more than nontumor tissue.

The lymph nodes were axillary draining lymph nodes from breast cancer patients. As regards this clonotype: The antigen is not known.

CDR1 SGHTA and CDR2 FQGNSA come from the germline V gene. V lost 2 bases and J lost 5; bases outside the gene matches: 8. This CDR3 comprises 17 residues. TCRdb re-derived calls from the multiplex PCR reads in MiXCR, one entry per CDR3 protein. The sample gives approximately 170,000 distinct CDR3 sequences, about 30% of which show up once; about 3.9% is in the top ten. The rearrangement links TRBV7-2 to TRBJ2-6; 8 bases are shared with TRBD2. The sample comprised axillary lymph node tissue. This clonotype originated in a female donor with breast cancer. Some clones in this sample may be carry-over from other donors' samples. Here the CDR3 DNA reads TGTGCCAGCAGCTTAAAGGGGGATAGCGGGAGGGCCAACGTCCTGACTTTC. The encoded protein is CASSLKGDSGRANVLTF.